This TCR beta chain was found in a study of regulatory dendritic cells for organ transplantation. General study results and limits: Regulatory dendritic cells appeared to expand memory CD8+ clones less than mature ones. Resting memory CD8+ T cells held the most alloreactive clonotypes.

Memory T cells were CD45RO+, naive were CD45RA+, sorted by FACS. The V gene's germline CDR1 is SGHVS and CDR2 FQNEAQ. The CDR3 totals 13 residues. Trimming took off 5 bases at V and 3 bases at J, with 10 bases between the two ends. This clone is a singleton in its sample. Its specificity is not known. Some clones are missing from TCRdb's copy, which holds only in-frame ones; the method was immunoSEQ multiplex PCR. The sample consists of fewer than 50,000 clones, around nine tenths of them appearing once. This chain connects TRBV7-8 to TRBJ1-2; no clear D gene. Sequenced material: naive CD8+ T cells from blood. Documented subset: CD45RA+ naive T cells. The TCR comes from a human donor in good health. The CDR3, as DNA: TGTGCCAGCAGCCCCAAAGTTTACTATGGCTACACCTTC. The encoded protein is CASSPKVYYGYTF.